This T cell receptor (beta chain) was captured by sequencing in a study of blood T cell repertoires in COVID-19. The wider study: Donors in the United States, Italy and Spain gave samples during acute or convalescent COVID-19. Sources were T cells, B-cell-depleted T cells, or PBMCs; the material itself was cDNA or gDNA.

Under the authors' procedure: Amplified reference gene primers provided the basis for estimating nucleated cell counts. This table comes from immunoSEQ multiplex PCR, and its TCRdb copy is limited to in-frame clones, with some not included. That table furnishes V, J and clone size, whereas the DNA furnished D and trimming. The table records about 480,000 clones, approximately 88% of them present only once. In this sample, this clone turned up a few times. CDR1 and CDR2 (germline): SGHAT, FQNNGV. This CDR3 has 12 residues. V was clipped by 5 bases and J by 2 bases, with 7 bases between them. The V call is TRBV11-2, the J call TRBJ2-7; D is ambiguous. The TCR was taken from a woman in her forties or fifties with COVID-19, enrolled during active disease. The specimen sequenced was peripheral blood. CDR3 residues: CASSLFTYEQYF. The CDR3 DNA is TGTGCCAGCAGCCTTTTTACCTACGAGCAGTACTTC.